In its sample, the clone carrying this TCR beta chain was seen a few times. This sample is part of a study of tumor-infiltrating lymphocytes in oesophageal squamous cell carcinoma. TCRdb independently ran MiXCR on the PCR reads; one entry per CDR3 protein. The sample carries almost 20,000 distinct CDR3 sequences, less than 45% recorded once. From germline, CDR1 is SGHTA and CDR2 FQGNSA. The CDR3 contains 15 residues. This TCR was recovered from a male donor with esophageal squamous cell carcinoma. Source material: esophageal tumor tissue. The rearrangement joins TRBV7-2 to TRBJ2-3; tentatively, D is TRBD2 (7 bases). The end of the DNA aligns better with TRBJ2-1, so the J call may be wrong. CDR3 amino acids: CASSLKGGGALQQFF. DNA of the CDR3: TGTGCCAGCAGCTTAAAAGGGGGGGGGGCCCTCCAGCAGTTCTTC.